Listed below are T cell receptor beta chains from one sample, sequenced in a study of T cell changes during pregnancy in multiple sclerosis. Method: immunoSEQ multiplex PCR; TCRdb's copy keeps in-frame clones and lacks some. This sample has about 110,000 clones, with more than 80% found just once. Sequenced here: peripheral blood, sampled before pregnancy. All receptors come from a female donor with multiple sclerosis, enrolled in a pregnancy study. Each CDR3 is given with its conserved first and last residue. The order of the fields is V gene, clone size, D gene, J gene, CDR3 DNA, CDR3 protein. D genes are given only for firm matches. Size tells how often a clone was seen (once, few, many) or the class of an expanded clone, and some rows leave it out.

v_call: TRBV4-3
clone_size: NA
d_call: TRBD1
j_call: TRBJ1-4
cdr3_nt: TGCGCCAGCAGCCCAGGGACAGGGTCGGTTGAAAAACTGTTTTTT
cdr3_aa: CASSPGTGSVEKLFF

v_call: TRBV5-1
clone_size: once
d_call: NA
j_call: TRBJ1-6
cdr3_nt: TGCGCCAGCAGCTTGGAGGGGATCTATAATTCACCCCTCCACTTT
cdr3_aa: CASSLEGIYNSPLHF

v_call: TRBV4-3
clone_size: NA
d_call: TRBD1
j_call: TRBJ1-1
cdr3_nt: TGCGCCAGCAGCCACGGGACAGGACTAGAGGATACTGAAGCTTTCTTT
cdr3_aa: CASSHGTGLEDTEAFF

v_call: TRBV19
clone_size: NA
d_call: NA
j_call: TRBJ2-3
cdr3_nt: TGTGCCAGTAGCAAGAAGTACCGGGAGACAGGCACAGATACGCAGTATTTT
cdr3_aa: CASSKKYRETGTDTQYF

v_call: TRBV5-1
clone_size: NA
d_call: TRBD1
j_call: TRBJ1-2
cdr3_nt: TGCGCCAGCAGCTTGGAAACCGGGACAGGGATTGGCTACACCTTC
cdr3_aa: CASSLETGTGIGYTF

v_call: TRBV9
clone_size: NA
d_call: NA
j_call: TRBJ2-7
cdr3_nt: TGTGCCAGCAGCGTAGATACAGGGCGCTTCTACGAGCAGTACTTC
cdr3_aa: CASSVDTGRFYEQYF

v_call: TRBV4-3
clone_size: few
d_call: NA
j_call: TRBJ2-6
cdr3_nt: TGCGCCAGCAGCCAAGATCTGGACAGAACGACTGGGGCCAACGTCCTGACTTTC
cdr3_aa: CASSQDLDRTTGANVLTF

v_call: TRBV27
clone_size: NA
d_call: TRBD1
j_call: TRBJ2-5
cdr3_nt: TGTGCCAGCAGTTTACGGACAGGGACCCAAGAGACCCAGTACTTC
cdr3_aa: CASSLRTGTQETQYF

v_call: TRBV7-2
clone_size: NA
d_call: TRBD2
j_call: TRBJ2-7
cdr3_nt: TGTGCCAGCAGCTCAATAGCGGGGGGATCCTACGAGCAGTACTTC
cdr3_aa: CASSSIAGGSYEQYF

v_call: TRBV6-5
clone_size: NA
d_call: NA
j_call: TRBJ1-2
cdr3_nt: TGTGCCAGCAGTTACACAGAATACTATGGCTACACCTTC
cdr3_aa: CASSYTEYYGYTF

v_call: TRBV2
clone_size: NA
d_call: TRBD1
j_call: TRBJ2-2
cdr3_nt: TGTGCCAGCAGTGACTGGACAGGGCACGCCGGGGAGCTGTTTTTT
cdr3_aa: CASSDWTGHAGELFF

v_call: TRBV11-3
clone_size: NA
d_call: NA
j_call: TRBJ2-7
cdr3_nt: TGTGCCAGCAGTTCCACCGGGACTTCAAACGAGCAGTACTTC
cdr3_aa: CASSSTGTSNEQYF

v_call: TRBV30
clone_size: NA
d_call: TRBD1
j_call: TRBJ1-1
cdr3_nt: TGTGCCTGGAGTAAGGACAGGGGGGCCCTTATGAACACTGAAGCTTTCTTT
cdr3_aa: CAWSKDRGALMNTEAFF

v_call: TRBV7-9
clone_size: NA
d_call: TRBD1
j_call: TRBJ2-7
cdr3_nt: TGTGCCAGCAGCCCGGGACAGGGGCGCTCCTACGAGCAGTACTTC
cdr3_aa: CASSPGQGRSYEQYF

v_call: TRBV29-1
clone_size: NA
d_call: NA
j_call: TRBJ1-2
cdr3_nt: TGCAGCGTTGTAGGGGTTTTAACAGACTATGGCTACACCTTC
cdr3_aa: CSVVGVLTDYGYTF

v_call: TRBV28
clone_size: NA
d_call: TRBD1
j_call: TRBJ1-2
cdr3_nt: TGTGCCAGCAGGCGCGGACAGGGCCAGGCTTTGGGCTACACCTTC
cdr3_aa: CASRRGQGQALGYTF

v_call: TRBV6-1
clone_size: few
d_call: TRBD1
j_call: TRBJ2-2
cdr3_nt: TGTGCCAGCAGTGAATACGGGACAGGGCTCTCCGGGGAGCTGTTTTTT
cdr3_aa: CASSEYGTGLSGELFF

v_call: TRBV19
clone_size: NA
d_call: NA
j_call: TRBJ1-2
cdr3_nt: TGTGCCAGTAGTAAAGACAGATTTAACTATGGCTACACCTTC
cdr3_aa: CASSKDRFNYGYTF

v_call: TRBV2
clone_size: NA
d_call: NA
j_call: TRBJ1-1
cdr3_nt: TGTGCCAGCAGTGAATTCCCACAGAAGGATGACACTGAAGCTTTCTTT
cdr3_aa: CASSEFPQKDDTEAFF

v_call: TRBV19
clone_size: once
d_call: NA
j_call: TRBJ1-2
cdr3_nt: TGTGCCAGTTCTCGGGTCGGAGTGGGGGGGCCACATAACTATGGCTACACCTTC
cdr3_aa: CASSRVGVGGPHNYGYTF

v_call: TRBV18
clone_size: NA
d_call: NA
j_call: TRBJ2-7
cdr3_nt: TGTGCCAGCTCACCAAGGACAGATCTCCGGTTCTACGAGCAGTACTTC
cdr3_aa: CASSPRTDLRFYEQYF

v_call: TRBV5-6
clone_size: NA
d_call: TRBD2
j_call: TRBJ2-7
cdr3_nt: TGTGCCAGCAGCACTGGACTAGACTCCTACGAGCAGTACTTC
cdr3_aa: CASSTGLDSYEQYF

v_call: TRBV15
clone_size: NA
d_call: NA
j_call: TRBJ2-5
cdr3_nt: TGTGCCACCAGCAGAGCAGGGTTTAAACAAGAGACCCAGTACTTC
cdr3_aa: CATSRAGFKQETQYF

v_call: TRBV6-5
clone_size: NA
d_call: NA
j_call: TRBJ2-4
cdr3_nt: TGTGCCAGCAGTTACGTAGGCTCGTCGGGAAACATTCAGTACTTC
cdr3_aa: CASSYVGSSGNIQYF

v_call: TRBV27
clone_size: NA
d_call: TRBD1
j_call: TRBJ2-2
cdr3_nt: TGTGCCAGCACCATGACAGGGGTTGGGATTAACACCGGGGAGCTGTTTTTT
cdr3_aa: CASTMTGVGINTGELFF

v_call: TRBV5-5
clone_size: NA
d_call: NA
j_call: TRBJ1-2
cdr3_nt: TGTGCCAGCAGCTTGTCCGAGACAGCCCCTAACTATGGCTACACCTTC
cdr3_aa: CASSLSETAPNYGYTF

v_call: TRBV7-9
clone_size: NA
d_call: TRBD1
j_call: TRBJ1-1
cdr3_nt: TGTGCCAGCAGCTCGGGACAGCTGAACACTGAAGCTTTCTTT
cdr3_aa: CASSSGQLNTEAFF

v_call: TRBV5-1
clone_size: few
d_call: NA
j_call: TRBJ1-1
cdr3_nt: TGCGCCAGCAGCTTGGCCCTGGGCCCTCAAATTGACGCTGAAGCTTTCTTT
cdr3_aa: CASSLALGPQIDAEAFF

v_call: TRBV29-1
clone_size: NA
d_call: TRBD2
j_call: TRBJ2-3
cdr3_nt: TGCAGCGTTCAGGGGCTAGCGGGTAGCACAGATACGCAGTATTTT
cdr3_aa: CSVQGLAGSTDTQYF

v_call: TRBV6-5
clone_size: NA
d_call: NA
j_call: TRBJ1-1
cdr3_nt: TGTGCCAGCAGACGGACACTGAACACTGAAGCTTTCTTT
cdr3_aa: CASRRTLNTEAFF

v_call: TRBV29-1
clone_size: NA
d_call: TRBD1
j_call: TRBJ1-2
cdr3_nt: TGCAGCGTTGAAGCCCTCCCGACAGGGGGAAGTGGCTACACCTTC
cdr3_aa: CSVEALPTGGSGYTF

v_call: TRBV18
clone_size: NA
d_call: NA
j_call: TRBJ1-1
cdr3_nt: TGTGCCAGCTCACCACAACAGGGTGGCACTGAAGCTTTCTTT
cdr3_aa: CASSPQQGGTEAFF

v_call: TRBV15
clone_size: NA
d_call: NA
j_call: TRBJ1-1
cdr3_nt: TGTGCCACCAGCAGAGTCCGGTCAGCGGTGAACACTGAAGCTTTCTTT
cdr3_aa: CATSRVRSAVNTEAFF

v_call: TRBV6-1
clone_size: NA
d_call: NA
j_call: TRBJ2-7
cdr3_nt: TGTGCCAGCAGTGAACAAGCCCTAATTTCCTACGAGCAGTACTTC
cdr3_aa: CASSEQALISYEQYF

v_call: TRBV2
clone_size: NA
d_call: TRBD1
j_call: TRBJ2-5
cdr3_nt: TGTGCCAGCAGACCGGGACAGGGAGAGACCCAGTACTTC
cdr3_aa: CASRPGQGETQYF

v_call: TRBV5-1
clone_size: NA
d_call: TRBD2
j_call: TRBJ2-2
cdr3_nt: TGCGCCAGCAGCTTGGAACTAGCGGGGGATGGCGGGGAGCTGTTTTTT
cdr3_aa: CASSLELAGDGGELFF

v_call: TRBV9
clone_size: once
d_call: TRBD2
j_call: TRBJ2-5
cdr3_nt: TGTGCCAGCAGCCTTGGAGGACTAGCGGGCAGGGAGACCCAGTACTTC
cdr3_aa: CASSLGGLAGRETQYF

v_call: TRBV6-1
clone_size: NA
d_call: TRBD1
j_call: TRBJ1-5
cdr3_nt: TGTGCCAGCAGTGAATTGGGACAGGGGAAGGGGGCTCAGCCCCAGCATTTT
cdr3_aa: CASSELGQGKGAQPQHF

v_call: TRBV19
clone_size: NA
d_call: TRBD1
j_call: TRBJ1-1
cdr3_nt: TGTGCCAGTAGTGTCCACAGGGGCAATAGGGACACTGAAGCTTTCTTT
cdr3_aa: CASSVHRGNRDTEAFF

v_call: TRBV6-1
clone_size: NA
d_call: NA
j_call: TRBJ2-1
cdr3_nt: TGTGCCAGCAGCGAAGGGGGGGGCTCCTACAATGAGCAGTTCTTC
cdr3_aa: CASSEGGGSYNEQFF